This T cell receptor beta chain was observed in a study of cytomegalovirus exposure and HLA in healthy donors. Whole-study results and caveats: According to the study, roughly 160 TCR beta chains were cytomegalovirus-associated. A few V segments could not be told apart, such as TRBV6-2 and TRBV6-3, and were left out. Reportedly, diagnosis of cytomegalovirus status by the classifier showed high specificity and sensitivity.

The CDR3 has 15 amino acids. Trimming took 7 bases from V and 0 from J, leaving 18 bases between them. Germline V gene sequence: CDR1 SQVTM, CDR2 ANQGSEA. This clone was picked up a small number of times. Its specificity is not known. The PCR employed 60 Vbeta primers together with 13 Jbeta primers. Profiling relied on immunoSEQ multiplex PCR, and the TCRdb table lists in-frame clones only, not all of them. Of 80,000 or so clones listed, under 80% are singletons. The receptor was isolated from a male donor in good health and CMV-seropositive. The chain has TRBV29-1 and TRBJ1-1; possibly TRBD1 for D (5 bases). Sequenced sample: PBMCs. The CDR3 DNA reads as TGCAGCGCGGCGGGTTTGGGGGGAGTGAACACTGAAGCTTTCTTT. As protein: CSAAGLGGVNTEAFF.